This TCR beta chain emerged from a study of T cell responses to AZD1222 COVID-19 vaccine. Overall study findings and caveats: Scientists sampled the repertoires only once the peak T cell response had passed. Spike-specific TCR depth and breadth grew after two AZD1222 doses.

Germline CDR1 reads SQVTM; CDR2 reads ANQGSEA. The V end was cut by 7 bases, the J end by 0 bases, with 9 bases between. The CDR3 covers 12 residues. Method: immunoSEQ multiplex PCR; TCRdb's copy keeps in-frame clones and lacks some. The sample consists of 150,000 to 200,000 clones, approximately 95% of them appearing once. Concerning this clone itself: Its antigen is unidentified.

The sequencing used peripheral blood, collected on day 0 of AZD1222 vaccination. The receptor was derived from an adult in good health. J is TRBJ1-1 and V is TRBV29-1; a weak D match, TRBD1 (6 bases). The CDR3 DNA is TGCAGCGCGTGGGGGCTGAACACTGAAGCTTTCTTT. This codes for CSAWGLNTEAFF.